Presented here are 17 T cell receptor beta chains from one specimen sequenced in a study of blood T cell repertoires in COVID-19. The data were produced by immunoSEQ multiplex PCR, yet TCRdb's version contains in-frame clones alone and is incomplete. Of 120,000 or so clones in the sample, roughly nine tenths are singletons; the top ten hold roughly 3.7%. The sequencing sample was made of peripheral blood. The source of these receptors is a man aged 45-65 years with active COVID-19.

This rearrangement joins TRBV6-6 to TRBJ1-5; TRBD1 agrees at 8 bases. CDR1 and CDR2 (germline): MNHNY, SVGAGI (reference sequence). CDR3 length equals 11 residues. Trimming at V came to 6 bases and at J to 15 bases, leaving 7 bases not matched to a gene. The CDR3 loop is CASSRTGWWHF. The CDR3 DNA reads as TGTGCCAGCAGCCGGACAGGGTGGTGGCATTTT.

The genes are TRBV6-6 and TRBJ2-1, with 8 nucleotides matching TRBD1. V shed 7 bases and J 5 bases; nucleotides not matched to a gene: 10. The length of the CDR3 is 15 residues. Germline loops: CDR1 MNHNY, CDR2 SVGAGI (reference sequence). CDR3 coding DNA: TGTGCCAGCACCCTAGACAGGGGAGGTAACAATGAGCAGTTCTTC. Encoded protein: CASTLDRGGNNEQFF.

The chain is built from TRBV7-9 and TRBJ2-1; TRBD1 matches at 8 bases. This CDR3 is 15 amino acids long. Germline CDR1 reads SEHNR; CDR2 reads FQNEAQ (reference sequence). Trimming cost V 0 bases and J 9 bases; bases outside gene matches: 7. CDR3 in amino acids: CASSLAGTGSREQFF. The CDR3 DNA reads as TGTGCCAGCAGCTTAGCCGGGACAGGATCTCGTGAGCAGTTCTTC.

This sequence joins TRBV6-5 and TRBJ1-5, with a weak D call TRBD1 (6 bases). This CDR3 comprises 15 residues. V was cut by 8 bases and J by 6 bases, with 20 bases left in between. Germline V gene lookup returns CDR1 MNHEY and CDR2 SVGAGI. The chain's CDR3 is CASGSRGGWGQPQHF. CDR3 DNA sequence: TGTGCCAGCGGAAGTCGAGGGGGATGGGGTCAGCCCCAGCATTTT.

This clone was observed once. V and J are TRBV11-3 and TRBJ2-3; 11 bases are shared with TRBD1. The CDR3 is 18 amino acids. From germline, CDR1 is SGHNT and CDR2 YENEEA. Losses at the gene ends were 2 bases for V and 2 bases for J; bases not matched to a gene: 9. This CDR3 reads CASSLRTGTGGNTDTQYF. The CDR3 region has the DNA TGTGCCAGCAGCTTACGAACCGGGACAGGGGGTAACACAGATACGCAGTATTTT. Together with reference TRBV11-3 and TRBJ2-3, the CDR3 gives the full variable domain: EAGVVQSPRYKIIEKKQPVAFWCNPISGHNTLYWYLQNLGQGPELLIRYENEEAVDDSQLPKDRFSAERLKGVDSTLKIQPAELGDSAVYLCASSLRTGTGGNTDTQYFGPGTRLTVL.

A single count supports this clone. The chain links TRBV9 to TRBJ2-3; 9 nucleotides line up with TRBD2. From germline, CDR1 is SGDLS and CDR2 YYNGEE. Trimming removed 5 bases from V and 2 bases from J; junction bases left unmatched: 9. This CDR3 comprises 16 residues. The CDR3 DNA reads as TGTGCCAGCAGTGCGTGGGCGGGGGGGATCACAGATACGCAGTATTTT. This translates into CASSAWAGGITDTQYF. Drawing the rest from reference TRBV9 and TRBJ2-3, the complete variable domain is DSGVTQTPKHLITATGQRVTLRCSPRSGDLSVYWYQQSLDQGLQFLIQYYNGEERAKGNILERFSAQQFPDLHSELNLSSLELGDSALYFCASSAWAGGITDTQYFGPGTRLTVL.

The CDR3 sequence is CASSYSRGYNEQFF. In DNA form, the CDR3 reads TGTGCCAGCAGTTACTCTAGGGGGTACAATGAGCAGTTCTTC. This sequence joins TRBV6-5 and TRBJ2-1; a possible D gene is TRBD1 (6 bases). Trimming took off 0 bases at V and 4 bases at J, with 7 bases between the two ends. Per germline, CDR1 MNHEY and CDR2 SVGAGI. The length of the CDR3 is 14 residues.

This clone has a handful of counts. The chain uses TRBV4-1 and TRBJ1-3, with TRBD1 matching over 9 bases. Trimming took 4 bases from V and 5 from J; bases not matched to a gene: 3. Germline V gene data show CDR1 as MGHRA and CDR2 as YSYEKL. This CDR3 is built from 14 residues. The CDR3 loop is CASSPGTGRNTIYF. The CDR3 coding sequence is TGCGCCAGCAGCCCCGGGACAGGGAGAAACACCATATATTTT.

The chain uses TRBV20-1 and TRBJ1-4; D gene uncertain. V gave up 3 bases and J gave up 2 bases, with 13 bases separating them. This CDR3 is 15 amino acids long. The germline V gene has CDR1 DFQATT and CDR2 SNEGSKA (reference sequence). In DNA form, the CDR3 reads TGCAGTGCTAGTATGTCTCCTCGTACTAATGAAAAACTGTTTTTT. Translating gives CSASMSPRTNEKLFF.

V and J are TRBV2 and TRBJ2-7; 8 bases match TRBD1. V was pared by 7 bases and J by 6 bases, with 11 bases of the junction left unmatched. CDR1 and CDR2 (germline): SNHLY, FYNNEI. This CDR3 region has 14 residues. CDR3 DNA: TGTGCCAGCAAGGACAGGGTAAATTTGGGCGAGCAGTACTTC. This gives the protein CASKDRVNLGEQYF.

The chain combines TRBV7-2 with TRBJ2-5; maybe TRBD1 (6 bases). Trimming removed 5 bases at V and 4 bases at J, with 17 bases between. The CDR3 sequence is 15 residues long. Per the germline V gene, CDR1 is SGHTA and CDR2 is FQGNSA. CDR3 sequence: CASSPGTLGRETQYF. CDR3 nucleotides: TGTGCCAGCAGCCCCGGGACATTGGGTCGAGAGACCCAGTACTTC.

The chain links TRBV5-1 to TRBJ2-1; 7 bases are a match to TRBD1. The V gene's germline CDR1 is SGHRS and CDR2 YFSETQ. There are 14 residues in the CDR3. V dropped 0 bases and J dropped 5; count of bases not matched to a gene: 2. CDR3 DNA sequence: TGCGCCAGCAGCTTGGGACAGGGTAACAATGAGCAGTTCTTC. Its translation is CASSLGQGNNEQFF.

This chain joins TRBV19 and TRBJ2-1; TRBD2 matches at 14 bases. The germline V gene has CDR1 LNHDA and CDR2 SQIVND (reference sequence). This CDR3 has 19 residues. V lost 1 base to trimming and J lost 3 bases; unmatched junction nucleotides: 8. CDR3 residues: CASSIAFGTSGSHYNEQFF. The CDR3 nucleotides are TGTGCCAGTAGTATAGCCTTCGGGACTAGCGGGAGCCACTACAATGAGCAGTTCTTC.

The chain recombines TRBV2 with TRBJ2-5; 9 positions agree with TRBD1. The CDR3 consists of 19 residues. Trimming cost V 6 bases and J 4 bases; bases outside gene matches: 21. The V gene's germline CDR1 is SNHLY and CDR2 FYNNEI. The CDR3 coding sequence is TGTGCCAGCAGCGCCGGGACAGGGTTTAGTCAGTGGGGCCCAGAGACCCAGTACTTC. Its protein is CASSAGTGFSQWGPETQYF.

The chain couples TRBV28 to TRBJ2-1; TRBD2 aligns across 10 bases. Germline V gene lookup returns CDR1 MDHEN and CDR2 SYDVKM. With 4 bases clipped from V and 7 bases from J, the junction kept 10 bases outside the gene matches. The CDR3 spans 16 residues. The CDR3 DNA reads TGTGCCAGCAGTTCCGTTAGCGGGAGGTTGGGTAATGAGCAGTTCTTC. Translation: CASSSVSGRLGNEQFF.

V usage is TRBV14 and J usage is TRBJ2-2, with TRBD1 matching over 11 bases. With V trimmed by 2 bases and J by 7 bases, 9 bases remained unmatched. From germline, CDR1 is SGHDN and CDR2 FVKESK. This CDR3 spans 17 amino acids. CDR3 bases: TGTGCCAGCAGCCAATCCATCGGGACAGGGGGATACGGGGAGCTGTTTTTT. This gives the protein CASSQSIGTGGYGELFF.

The rearrangement links TRBV4-1 to TRBJ2-5; D possibly corresponds to TRBD1 (5 bases). Germline CDR1 MGHRA, CDR2 YSYEKL. The CDR3 extends over 14 amino acids. The V end lost 0 bases, the J end lost 3 bases, and 8 bases lay between the germline ends. CDR3 sequence (DNA): TGCGCCAGCAGCCAAGATCTAGGGGAAGAGACCCAGTACTTC. Amino acid sequence: CASSQDLGEETQYF.